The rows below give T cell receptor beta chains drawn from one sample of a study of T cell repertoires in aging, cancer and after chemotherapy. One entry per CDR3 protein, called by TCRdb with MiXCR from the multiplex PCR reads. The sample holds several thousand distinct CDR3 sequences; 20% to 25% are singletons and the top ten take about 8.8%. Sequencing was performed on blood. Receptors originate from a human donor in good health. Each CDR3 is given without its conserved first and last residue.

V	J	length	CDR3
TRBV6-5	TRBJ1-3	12	ASSSQKFGNTIY
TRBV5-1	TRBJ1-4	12	ASSLNGGDEKLF
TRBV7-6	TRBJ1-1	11	ASSLLPTGEAF
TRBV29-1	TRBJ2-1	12	SVDQGRSYNEQF
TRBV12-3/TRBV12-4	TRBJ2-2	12	ASSSQGNTGELF
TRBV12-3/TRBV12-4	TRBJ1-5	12	ASSLGMVNQPQH
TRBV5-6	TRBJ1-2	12	ASSLDRGDYGYT
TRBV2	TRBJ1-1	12	ASSVARMNTEAF
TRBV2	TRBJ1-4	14	ASSDYPLRQNEKLF
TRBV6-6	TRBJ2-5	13	ASSYSRRYQETQY
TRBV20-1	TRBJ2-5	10	SAPGTVETQY
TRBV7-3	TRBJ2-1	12	ASSLRPGNNEQF
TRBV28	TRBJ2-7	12	ASSLPAPNYEQY
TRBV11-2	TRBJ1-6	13	ASSLGGQGDSPLH
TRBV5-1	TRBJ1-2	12	ASSLAPENYGYT
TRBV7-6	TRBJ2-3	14	ASSLGSAFSTDTQY
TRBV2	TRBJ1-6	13	ASSEAKGLTSPLH
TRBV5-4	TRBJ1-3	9	ASSFGATIY
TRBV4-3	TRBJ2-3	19	ASSQEVGTSGGTSSTDTQY
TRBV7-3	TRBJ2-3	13	ASSSWTSGDDTQY
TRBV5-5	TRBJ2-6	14	ASSLENRAGANVLT
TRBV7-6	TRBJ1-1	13	ASTLGQGFDTEAF
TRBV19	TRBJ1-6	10	ASSSGLSPLH
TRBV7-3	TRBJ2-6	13	ASSKTGSGANVLT
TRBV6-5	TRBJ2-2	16	ASSYNPGTGGISGELF
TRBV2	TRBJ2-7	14	ASRGARGSFSYEQY